The 29 T cell receptor beta chains reported below all come from one sample, sequenced in a study of T cell repertoires in cytomegalovirus infection. TCRdb re-called the reads through MiXCR, storing one row per CDR3 protein. The sample lists approximately 100,000 distinct CDR3 sequences; approximately 45% were seen once. These receptors have no identified antigens. This sample comprised CD8+ T cells from cultured PBMCs, obtained from culture after CMV antigen stimulation. The receptors derive from a human donor in good health (CMV status not recorded). Some clones in this sample may be carry-over from other donors' samples.

This chain joins TRBV7-9 and TRBJ1-1, with a possible D match to TRBD1 (5 bases). CDR3 length equals 15 residues. V was pared by 5 bases and J by 0 bases, with 13 bases between. Germline V lookup: CDR1 SEHNR, CDR2 FQNEAQ (reference sequence). The CDR3 region is CASSLLGEMNTEAFF. In DNA form, the CDR3 reads TGTGCCAGCAGCCTCCTGGGGGAGATGAACACTGAAGCTTTCTTT.

This rearrangement joins TRBV27 to TRBJ1-1; a possible D gene is TRBD1 (5 bases). The CDR3 is made up of 17 amino acids. The V gene's germline CDR1 is MNHEY and CDR2 SMNVEV (reference sequence). Trimming removed 2 bases from V and 6 bases from J, with 22 bases in between. CDR3 protein: CASSLRGLGRDPPEAFF. CDR3 in DNA: TGTGCCAGCAGTTTAAGGGGTCTGGGCAGGGATCCCCCTGAAGCTTTCTTT.

This chain joins TRBV14 and TRBJ2-3; D uncertain. From germline, CDR1 is SGHDN and CDR2 FVKESK. The CDR3 spans 13 residues. Trimming removed 6 bases from V and 2 bases from J, with 9 bases in between. As DNA, the CDR3 is TGTGCCAGCAGTAGGGCCAACACAGATACGCAGTATTTT. It specifies CASSRANTDTQYF.

This clonotype has more than one count but fewer than ten. J is TRBJ2-3 and V is TRBV7-2, with D possibly TRBD1 on 6 matching bases. The CDR3 is 17 residues long. CDR1 and CDR2 from the germline V gene are SGHTA and FQGNSA. The V and J ends lost 5 bases and 6 bases respectively, with 24 bases between them. CDR3 sequence (DNA): TGTGCCAGCAGCCCTAGGGTCGGCAGGGGTCTCCTCGATACGCAGTATTTT. This codes for CASSPRVGRGLLDTQYF.

This clonotype was observed a handful of times. V usage is TRBV7-6 and J usage is TRBJ1-1; the D is unclear. The CDR3 runs 15 residues. V lost 1 base to trimming and J lost 1 base, with 10 bases between them. The V gene's germline CDR1 is SGHVS and CDR2 FNYEAQ. The CDR3 DNA is TGTGCCAGCAGCTTAGTAGGGTCTCGGAACACTGAAGCTTTCTTT. Its translation: CASSLVGSRNTEAFF.

About this clonotype: One base away lies a much larger clone, so this may be a sequencing read error. The V call is TRBV9, the J call TRBJ2-7; D not certain. Looked up from germline, CDR1 is SGDLS and CDR2 is YYNGEE. V was clipped by 3 bases and J by 1 base, with 2 bases between them. The CDR3 sequence is 11 residues long. CDR3 DNA sequence: TGTGCCAGCAGCGCTTCCTACGAGCAGTACTTC. It translates to CASSASYEQYF.

The chain recombines TRBV6-6 with TRBJ2-7; the D is unclear. The CDR3 covers 16 residues. Trimming pared 0 bases from V and 1 base from J, leaving 13 bases between. The germline V gene encodes CDR1 MNHNY and CDR2 SVGAGI (reference sequence). CDR3 DNA: TGTGCCAGCAGTTACTCGTATGACGTGACTTCCTACGAGCAGTACTTC. It codes for CASSYSYDVTSYEQYF.

This clonotype was counted ten times or more. The chain employs TRBV7-6 and TRBJ2-5, with 11 bases that match TRBD2. Germline CDR1 is SGHVS and CDR2 is FNYEAQ. Trimming removed 0 bases from V and 2 bases from J; junction bases left unmatched: 5. The CDR3 runs 17 residues. DNA of the CDR3: TGTGCCAGCAGCTTAGCGGCTTTAGCGGGGGGGCAAGAGACCCAGTACTTC. This codes for CASSLAALAGGQETQYF.

This clonotype occurred a few times. The gene calls are TRBV28 and TRBJ1-2, with D uncertain. Trimming left V 3 bases short and J 0 bases short, with 8 bases between. Per the germline V gene, CDR1 is MDHEN and CDR2 is SYDVKM. The CDR3 totals 14 residues. This CDR3 reads CASSFGRSNYGYTF. The CDR3 DNA sequence: TGTGCCAGCAGTTTCGGGCGCTCTAACTATGGCTACACCTTC.

This clonotype has a count of ten or more. This chain joins TRBV3-1 and TRBJ2-7; tentative D call: TRBD1 (7 bases). Germline V gene sequence: CDR1 LGHDT, CDR2 YNNKEL (reference sequence). CDR3 length equals 14 residues. V was shortened by 1 base and J by 7 bases, with 14 bases between the two germline ends. CDR3 sequence (DNA): TGTGCCAGCAGCCAAGGGAGGGGGCTTAGTGAGCAGTACTTC. Its translation: CASSQGRGLSEQYF.

This clonotype was observed many times. The J gene is TRBJ2-7, the V gene TRBV6-1; D may be TRBD2 (5 bases). This CDR3 spans 13 amino acids. The germline V gene has CDR1 MNHNS and CDR2 SASEGT. V lost 6 bases to trimming and J lost 0 bases, with 9 bases between them. In DNA, the CDR3 is TGTGCCAGCAGCTATACTAGCTCCTACGAGCAGTACTTC. Translating it yields CASSYTSSYEQYF.

The V call is TRBV2, the J call TRBJ2-1; possible D gene TRBD1, 6 bases. The germline V gene encodes CDR1 SNHLY and CDR2 FYNNEI. The V gene lost 9 bases and the J gene lost 5 bases, with 11 bases spanning the gap. CDR3 length equals 12 residues. CDR3 region: CASPPGDNEQFF. In DNA, the CDR3 is TGTGCCAGTCCCCCAGGGGACAATGAGCAGTTCTTC.

DNA of the CDR3: TGTGCCAGTAGTTGGGCAGTATTGAACACTGAAGCTTTCTTT. Translated: CASSWAVLNTEAFF. The chain uses TRBV19 and TRBJ1-1; the D is unclear. V was shortened by 5 bases and J by 0 bases, with 10 bases between the two germline ends. The CDR3 has 14 amino acids. Per the germline V gene, CDR1 is LNHDA and CDR2 is SQIVND (reference sequence).

The CDR3 region is CASSLNDMNTEAFF. CDR3 in DNA: TGTGCCAGCAGCTTAAACGACATGAACACTGAAGCTTTCTTT. The chain carries TRBV11-1 and TRBJ1-1; D is unresolved. Trimming took off 2 bases at V and 0 bases at J, with 7 bases between the two ends. The germline gives CDR1 SGHAT, CDR2 FQDESV (reference sequence). The CDR3 loop spans 14 amino acids.

This chain joins TRBV14 and TRBJ2-3, with D possibly matching TRBD2 (5 bases). V shed 1 base and J shed 3 bases, with 11 bases lying between them. The CDR3 loop spans 15 amino acids. Germline V gene lookup returns CDR1 SGHDN and CDR2 FVKESK. CDR3 protein: CASSQGGLTTDTQYF. The DNA of the CDR3 is TGTGCCAGCAGCCAAGGAGGGCTTACGACAGATACGCAGTATTTT.

The genes are TRBV4-1 and TRBJ1-6; tentatively, D is TRBD1 (5 bases). There are 16 residues in the CDR3. Trimming shortened V by 1 base and J by 9 bases, and 16 bases separated the two germline ends. CDR1 is MGHRA and CDR2 is YSYEKL in the germline V gene. The CDR3 region has the DNA TGCGCCAGCAGCCAAGTCCCCGCAGGGCTGAGTTCACCCCTCCACTTT. Translation: CASSQVPAGLSSPLHF.

This clonotype showed up many times. The rearrangement uses TRBV28 and TRBJ1-3, with 7 nucleotides matching TRBD1. With V trimmed by 7 bases and J by 2 bases, 8 bases remained unmatched. Looked up from germline, CDR1 is MDHEN and CDR2 is SYDVKM. The CDR3 length is 15 residues. For the CDR3, the DNA is TGTGCCAGCAATGAGTCCGGGACAGCTGGAAACACCATATATTTT. This sequence encodes CASNESGTAGNTIYF. Full variable domain (rest looked up from reference TRBV28 and TRBJ1-3): DVKVTQSSRYLVKRTGEKVFLECVQDMDHENMFWYRQDPGLGLRLIYFSYDVKMKEKGDIPEGYSVSREKKERFSLILESASTNQTSMYLCASNESGTAGNTIYFGEGSWLTVV.

Ten or more counts support this clonotype. This chain links TRBV11-1 with TRBJ2-5; D unresolved. This CDR3 comprises 14 residues. Germline V CDR1 and CDR2: SGHAT, FQDESV (reference sequence). Deletions cut 2 bases from V and 0 bases from J, with 7 bases between. The CDR3 loop reads CASSLFRDQETQYF. The CDR3, as DNA: TGTGCCAGCAGCTTATTCAGAGACCAAGAGACCCAGTACTTC.

The chain has TRBV19 and TRBJ1-1; no clear D. The V end was cut by 3 bases, the J end by 1 base, with 9 bases between. The CDR3 totals 14 residues. Germline V lookup: CDR1 LNHDA, CDR2 SQIVND (reference sequence). The CDR3 here is CASSMSATNTEAFF. CDR3 in DNA: TGTGCCAGTAGTATGTCGGCCACGAACACTGAAGCTTTCTTT.

This clonotype was found once. The chain couples TRBV13 to TRBJ2-3; 7 bases fit TRBD1. Germline CDR1 reads PRHDT; CDR2 reads FYEKMQ (reference sequence). The CDR3 has 13 residues. With V trimmed by 5 bases and J by 5 bases, 4 bases remained unmatched. The CDR3 DNA is TGTGCCAGCAGCCCCAGGGGGTTAGATACGCAGTATTTT. This encodes CASSPRGLDTQYF.

This clonotype was seen only a few times. V and J are TRBV6-6 and TRBJ1-4; 7 bases match TRBD1. V shed 1 base and J 4 bases; nucleotides not matched to a gene: 3. Germline CDR1 and CDR2: MNHNY and SVGAGI (reference sequence). CDR3 length: 15 residues. CDR3 protein: CASSYLRQGNEKLFF. The DNA for the CDR3 is TGTGCCAGCAGTTACTTGAGACAGGGTAATGAAAAACTGTTTTTT.

This clonotype was counted a few times. In DNA, the CDR3 is TGTGCCAGCAGCTCTGCGGACCTGATCTCACCCCTCCACTTT. It is translated as CASSSADLISPLHF. The chain is built from TRBV7-6 and TRBJ1-6, with unresolved D. The CDR3 is made up of 14 amino acids. Germline V gives CDR1 SGHVS, CDR2 FNYEAQ. V shed 4 bases and J shed 10 bases, with 14 bases lying between them.

V is TRBV7-9 and J is TRBJ2-1, with D maybe TRBD1 (5 bases). The length of the CDR3 is 18 residues. V was shortened by 5 bases and J by 5 bases, with 25 bases between the two germline ends. CDR1 is SEHNR, CDR2 FQNEAQ, per germline (reference sequence). This CDR3 is CASSIPLEQVFRDNEQFF. CDR3 DNA sequence: TGTGCCAGCAGCATACCCCTCGAACAGGTGTTCAGGGACAATGAGCAGTTCTTC.

The rearrangement links TRBV7-9 to TRBJ2-1; 7 nucleotides agree with TRBD1. Germline CDR1 is SEHNR and CDR2 is FQNEAQ (reference sequence). J lost 6 bases, V lost 0 bases, and 2 bases had no gene match. This CDR3 spans 14 amino acids. CDR3 protein: CASSLANRGNEQFF. The CDR3 coding sequence is TGTGCCAGCAGCTTAGCTAACAGGGGCAATGAGCAGTTCTTC.

This chain connects TRBV7-6 to TRBJ2-3; TRBD2 matches at 7 bases. J gave up 0 bases and V 3 bases, and 6 bases lay outside the gene matches. This CDR3 is built from 16 residues. CDR1 and CDR2 from the germline V gene are SGHVS and FNYEAQ. CDR3 region: CASSLSGGGSTDTQYF. CDR3 in DNA: TGTGCCAGCAGCTTGAGTGGCGGGGGTAGCACAGATACGCAGTATTTT.

The V and J genes are TRBV7-9 and TRBJ1-1; D is ambiguous. Germline V gene sequence: CDR1 SEHNR, CDR2 FQNEAQ (reference sequence). The CDR3 runs to 14 residues. The V and J ends lost 5 bases and 6 bases respectively, with 16 bases between them. CDR3 sequence reads: CASSPLVGIPEAFF. CDR3 in DNA: TGTGCCAGCAGCCCCCTGGTAGGGATACCTGAAGCTTTCTTT.

This clonotype turned up a few times. V is TRBV11-3 and J is TRBJ2-7; D tentatively fits TRBD1 or TRBD2 (5 bases each). Germline-derived CDR1 and CDR2 are SGHNT and YENEEA. The CDR3 covers 13 residues. Deletions cut 5 bases from V and 6 bases from J, with 14 bases between. CDR3 amino acids: CASSPWDEAEQYF. The CDR3 region has the DNA TGTGCCAGCAGCCCATGGGACGAGGCCGAGCAGTACTTC.

This clonotype was counted only a few times. The rearrangement uses TRBV7-9 and TRBJ1-5, with D perhaps TRBD1 (6 bases). Germline lookup yields CDR1 SEHNR and CDR2 FQNEAQ (reference sequence). The CDR3 contains 16 residues. V was shortened by 1 base and J by 9 bases, with 19 bases between the two germline ends. This CDR3 is CASSLGGGGQGAPQHF. As DNA, the CDR3 is TGTGCCAGCAGCTTAGGGGGCGGGGGGCAAGGGGCGCCCCAGCATTTT.

The rearrangement links TRBV24-1 to TRBJ2-3; D may match TRBD1 or TRBD2 (6 bases each). The CDR3 contains 16 residues. Trimming cost V 4 bases and J 6 bases, with 19 bases left between them. Germline CDR1 is KGHDR and CDR2 is SFDVKD. In DNA, the CDR3 is TGTGCCACCAGTGACCCCGCGGAAGGGGGGCTGGATACGCAGTATTTT. Amino acids: CATSDPAEGGLDTQYF.